The clone carrying this T cell receptor beta chain came up a few times. CDR1 MGHRA and CDR2 YSYEKL come from the germline V gene. J was trimmed by 5 bases and V by 3 bases; bases with no gene match: 16. The CDR3 extends over 18 amino acids. Every donor contributed approximately 10 milliliters of peripheral blood by blood draw. This sample was taken from a study of blood T cells in healthy people across ages. The authors ran a second PCR of 7 to 11 cycles using a sample-barcoded 5' primer and a J-beta primer mix. TCRdb independently ran MiXCR on the 5' RACE reads; one entry per CDR3 protein. The data hold some 1.6 million distinct CDR3 sequences, with roughly a third observed a single time.

This TCR was recovered from a woman between 25 and 40 years old in good health. Sequenced sample: blood. V and J are TRBV4-1 and TRBJ2-7; 10 nucleotides match TRBD2. The CDR3 loop is CASSHALPQRGGRHEQYF. DNA of the CDR3: TGCGCCAGCAGCCATGCGCTACCTCAGCGGGGGGGGAGGCACGAGCAGTACTTC.